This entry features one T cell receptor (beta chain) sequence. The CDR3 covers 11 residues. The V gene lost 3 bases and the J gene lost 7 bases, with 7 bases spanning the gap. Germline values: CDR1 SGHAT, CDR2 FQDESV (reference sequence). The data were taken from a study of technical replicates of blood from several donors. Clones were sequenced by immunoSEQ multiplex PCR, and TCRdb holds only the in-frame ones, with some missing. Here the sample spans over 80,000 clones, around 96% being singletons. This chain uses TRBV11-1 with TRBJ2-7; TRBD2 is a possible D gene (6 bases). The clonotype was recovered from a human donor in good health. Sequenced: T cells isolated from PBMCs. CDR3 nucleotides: TGTGCCAGCAGCTTGGCGGGGGAGCAGTACTTC. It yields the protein CASSLAGEQYF.